This TCR beta chain was obtained from a study of blood T cell repertoires in COVID-19. On the study more broadly: Sites in the United States, Italy and Spain provided acute and convalescent COVID-19 samples. T cells, B-cell-depleted T cells, or PBMCs provided the cDNA or gDNA that served as material.

In the original processing: Amplified reference gene primers provided the basis for estimating nucleated cell counts. Produced via immunoSEQ multiplex PCR; TCRdb's table is partial and in-frame only. V and J calls and clone size follow that table, whereas D and trimming were derived from the DNA. The sample has 250,000 to 350,000 clones, approximately 87% seen once. A Seattle source enrolled patients during active infection and followed them longitudinally. The TCR originated in a woman in her 30s with COVID-19, enrolled during active disease. Material for sequencing was peripheral blood.

CDR3 amino acids: CASSFMSGAYEQYF. CDR3 DNA sequence: TGTGCCAGCAGTTTTATGAGTGGTGCATACGAGCAGTACTTC. The chain is built from TRBV27 and TRBJ2-7; D is uncertain. This CDR3 spans 14 amino acids. V was shortened by 3 bases and J by 4 bases, with 13 bases between the two germline ends. Germline CDR1 MNHEY, CDR2 SMNVEV (reference sequence).